This T cell receptor (beta chain) was recovered during a study of naive and memory T cell subsets. Study-wide results and limits: No ground truth validated the naive and memory repertoire findings. Each distinct alpha or beta sequence counts as one clonotype. The power law exponent of TCR abundance differed between naive and memory cells.

This CDR3 region has 16 residues. CDR1 and CDR2 (germline): SGHVS, FQNEAQ. The ends lost 6 bases at V and 1 base at J; junction bases unmatched: 11. The beta constant-region primer was an equimolar mix of two oligonucleotides covering TRBC1 and TRBC2. Nested alpha and beta constant-region primers with the SP2 primer drove four PCR rounds on ligated cDNA. Ligation attached a single-stranded oligonucleotide with a 12-nucleotide UMI and the SP2 primer to the cDNA 3' end. A single record per CDR3 protein comes from TCRdb applying MiXCR to the UMI-ligation and nested PCR reads. The data show over 100,000 distinct CDR3 sequences, 36% seen once. Note on this clonotype: Its matching antigen is unknown.

Sequencing input: central memory CD4+ T cells from blood. This TCR was sampled from a human donor in good health. The chain recombines TRBV7-8 with TRBJ1-1; 7 bases match TRBD1. DNA of the CDR3: TGTGCCAGCAGGGACAACAGGGGTCCGGAGAACACTGAAGCTTTCTTT. It translates to CASRDNRGPENTEAFF.